The 17 T cell receptor beta chains in this list originate from one sample, sequenced in a study of metastatic and nonmetastatic thyroid tumors. TCRdb ran MiXCR on the PCR reads. The repertoire consists of around 31,000 clones, with 15% occurring once and the leading ten covering 19%. Each patient went into thyroid surgery without having received any treatment. The material sequenced was blood. Receptors were obtained from a male donor with papillary thyroid cancer or a benign thyroid nodule (not recorded which). Some clones in this sample may be carry-over from other donors' samples.

This clone came up many times. The gene calls are TRBV3-1 and TRBJ1-2; no firm D call. CDR1 is LGHDT and CDR2 is YNNKEL in the germline V gene (reference sequence). Trimming cost V 4 bases and J 5 bases, with 11 bases left between them. This CDR3 comprises 13 residues. The CDR3 nucleotides read TGTGCCAGCAGCCGGACGGGTGATTATGGCTACACCTTC. Translated: CASSRTGDYGYTF.

The chain joins TRBV4-1 to TRBJ2-2; D is ambiguous. The CDR3 runs 15 residues. V was cut by 1 base and J by 4 bases, with 10 bases left in between. CDR1 is MGHRA and CDR2 is YSYEKL in the germline V gene. Here the CDR3 reads CASSQGTWTTGELFF. CDR3 nucleotides: TGCGCCAGCAGCCAAGGGACGTGGACCACCGGGGAGCTGTTTTTT.

This clone was detected ten times or more. The V gene is TRBV4-3, the J gene TRBJ2-2; 7 bases are a match to TRBD2. Germline V CDR1 and CDR2: LGHNA, YSLEER. Losses at the gene ends were 2 bases for V and 6 bases for J; bases not matched to a gene: 9. This CDR3 has 16 residues. CDR3 region: CASSQFRGAGAGELFF. DNA for the CDR3: TGCGCCAGCAGCCAATTTCGGGGTGCGGGAGCCGGGGAGCTGTTTTTT.

This clone was found many times. V usage is TRBV7-2 and J usage is TRBJ2-5, with unresolved D. The CDR3 runs to 13 residues. Germline-derived CDR1 and CDR2 are SGHTA and FQGNSA. V was clipped by 4 bases and J by 1 base, with 7 bases between them. CDR3 protein: CASSSAAQETQYF. The CDR3 nucleotides read TGTGCCAGCAGCTCGGCGGCCCAAGAGACCCAGTACTTC.

This clone has at least ten counts. CDR3 nucleotides: TGTGCCAGCAGCTTGGCCAAGTTCAGAAAAGAGACCCAGTACTTC. This translates into CASSLAKFRKETQYF. The chain employs TRBV5-8 and TRBJ2-5, with D unresolved. CDR3 size: 15 residues. Germline V CDR1 and CDR2: SGHTS, YDEGEE. V lost 0 bases, J lost 3 bases, and 12 bases lay in between.

This clone has at least ten counts. The V gene is TRBV12-3 or TRBV12-4, the J gene TRBJ1-5; D perhaps matches TRBD1 (6 bases). V shed 5 bases and J shed 5 bases, with 16 bases lying between them. This CDR3 spans 15 amino acids. Here the CDR3 DNA reads TGTGCCAGCAGTCCGGGGGGGGCAGGCGATCAGCCCCAGCATTTT. Amino acids: CASSPGGAGDQPQHF.

The chain couples TRBV11-1 to TRBJ2-2; TRBD2 agrees at 10 bases. The CDR3 runs 17 residues. Germline values: CDR1 SGHAT, CDR2 FQDESV (reference sequence). Trimming at V came to 4 bases and at J to 1 base, leaving 6 bases not matched to a gene. The CDR3 region has the DNA TGTGCCAGCAGCTCCACCTGGACTAGCGGGAACACCGGGGAGCTGTTTTTT. Its protein product is CASSSTWTSGNTGELFF.

This clone has at least ten counts. The junction differs from germline at one of its ends, possibly a read error. J is TRBJ2-7 and V is TRBV7-9; 10 bases match TRBD2. CDR1 and CDR2 from the germline V gene are SEHNR and FQNEAQ (reference sequence). The CDR3 covers 13 residues. The CDR3 region is CASSLAGEEEQYF. The CDR3 DNA sequence: TGTGCCAGCAGCCTAGCGGGAGAGGAAGAGCAGTACTTC.

By sample share, this clone is medium-sized. The chain has TRBV28 and TRBJ1-2, with 8 bases identical to TRBD1. Per germline, CDR1 MDHEN and CDR2 SYDVKM. J gave up 6 bases and V 8 bases, and 20 bases lay outside the gene matches. The CDR3 spans 17 residues. The CDR3 reads CASAQSTDRALNHGYTF. The CDR3 DNA sequence: TGTGCCAGCGCACAATCGACGGACAGGGCCCTAAACCATGGCTACACCTTC.

This clone was recorded many times. The V gene is TRBV13, the J gene TRBJ2-1; TRBD1 or TRBD2 may be the D gene (5 bases each). V lost 3 bases and J lost 2, with 8 bases in between. The CDR3 is 14 residues long. The germline gives CDR1 PRHDT, CDR2 FYEKMQ (reference sequence). CDR3 loop: CASSFRGPYNEQFF. As DNA, the CDR3 is TGTGCCAGCAGCTTCCGGGGACCCTACAATGAGCAGTTCTTC.

This clone has at least ten counts. The rearrangement uses TRBV27 and TRBJ1-5, with D maybe TRBD1 (5 bases). Trimming left V 5 bases short and J 0 bases short, with 14 bases between. The CDR3 covers 16 residues. Germline V gives CDR1 MNHEY, CDR2 SMNVEV (reference sequence). The CDR3 reads CASSPRGGVSNQPQHF. CDR3 in DNA: TGTGCCAGCAGTCCTCGGGGAGGGGTTAGCAATCAGCCCCAGCATTTT.

This clone was picked up many times. The V call is TRBV11-3, the J call TRBJ2-3; no clear D gene. This CDR3 spans 12 amino acids. Germline CDR1 SGHNT, CDR2 YENEEA. V was pared by 0 bases and J by 6 bases, with 4 bases between. The CDR3 is CASSLDGDTQYF. CDR3 bases: TGTGCCAGCAGCTTAGATGGCGATACGCAGTATTTT.

Turning to this clone: This likely comes from a read error, as the CDR3 has no conserved phenylalanine or tryptophan at its end. As DNA, the CDR3 is TGTGCCAGCAGCTTATATTTCCAGGGGATCTATGGCTACACCGTC. Its translation is CASSLYFQGIYGYTV. The rearrangement joins TRBV7-2 to TRBJ1-2; D is possibly TRBD1 (6 bases). This CDR3 is built from 15 residues. Germline-derived CDR1 and CDR2 are SGHTA and FQGNSA. V was shortened by 2 bases and J by 4 bases, with 14 bases between the two germline ends.

Turning to this clone: It may be a read error: a sequence one base away is much more abundant. The chain links TRBV7-7 to TRBJ1-5; TRBD1 agrees at 10 bases. The CDR3 sequence is 15 residues long. Looked up from germline, CDR1 is SSHAT and CDR2 is FNYEAQ (reference sequence). Written as DNA, the CDR3 is TGTGCTAGCGGCTTGGACGGGACAGGGGATCAGCCCCAGCATTTT. The encoded protein is CASGLDGTGDQPQHF.

Only one count was recorded for this clone. The V and J genes are TRBV6-1 and TRBJ2-1; no clear D gene. CDR1 and CDR2 (germline): MNHNS, SASEGT. The CDR3 has 11 amino acids. Trimming shortened V by 11 bases and J by 8 bases, and 13 bases separated the two germline ends. CDR3 loop: CACQSCDEQFF. The CDR3 DNA sequence: TGTGCCTGCCAGTCATGTGATGAGCAGTTCTTC.

This clone was detected only a few times. One end of the junction fails to match germline, which may point to a read error. The V call is TRBV19, the J call TRBJ2-2; D gene uncertain. Germline CDR1 reads LNHDA; CDR2 reads SQIVND (reference sequence). This CDR3 has 15 amino acids. The CDR3 region is CASSMMRPNTVELLF. CDR3 nucleotide sequence: TGTGCCAGTAGTATGATGAGACCAAACACCGTGGAGCTGCTTTTT.

In this sample, this clone turned up many times. This clone may be a read error of a much larger clone one base away. The rearrangement links TRBV6-2 or TRBV6-3 to TRBJ2-1; a weak D match, TRBD1 (5 bases). This CDR3 contains 12 residues. V was trimmed by 0 bases and J by 12 bases, leaving 9 bases between them. Looked up from germline, CDR1 is MNHEY and CDR2 is SVGEGT. The CDR3 loop is CASSYSVGLQFF. CDR3 coding DNA: TGTGCCAGCAGTTACTCGGTGGGGCTGCAGTTCTTC.